These 31 T cell receptor beta chains were all obtained from the same sample, sequenced in a study of blood T cell repertoires in COVID-19. Clones were read by immunoSEQ multiplex PCR, and TCRdb kept only the in-frame ones, dropping some. The sample carries 86,000 or so clones, roughly 89% recorded once. Sequencing used peripheral blood. Every receptor here comes from a woman aged 45-65 years in a cohort sampled during active COVID-19.

This chain links TRBV6-6 with TRBJ1-2, with D possibly matching TRBD1 (5 bases). The CDR3 has 14 residues. V lost 6 bases, J lost 2 bases, and 13 bases lay in between. Germline V gene data show CDR1 as MNHNY and CDR2 as SVGAGI (reference sequence). CDR3: CASSPRGTNYGYTF. DNA of the CDR3: TGTGCCAGCAGCCCGCGGGGCACCAACTATGGCTACACCTTC.

This sequence joins TRBV4-1 and TRBJ1-6, with 11 bases matching TRBD1. Germline V gene sequence: CDR1 MGHRA, CDR2 YSYEKL. With 3 bases clipped from V and 6 bases from J, the junction kept 4 bases outside the gene matches. This CDR3 comprises 16 residues. The CDR3 bases are TGCGCCAGCAGCCAGGGACAGGGGGATGGTAATTCACCCCTCCACTTT. Translated: CASSQGQGDGNSPLHF.

This chain connects TRBV14 to TRBJ2-7; perhaps TRBD2 as D (5 bases). V was clipped by 2 bases and J by 2 bases, with 13 bases between them. CDR1 is SGHDN, CDR2 FVKESK, per germline. The CDR3 length is 15 residues. CDR3 DNA: TGTGCCAGCAGCCAATTAGGAGGCGGAACCTACGAGCAGTACTTC. This translates into CASSQLGGGTYEQYF.

The gene calls are TRBV5-1 and TRBJ2-3; 8 positions agree with TRBD2. Per the germline V gene, CDR1 is SGHRS and CDR2 is YFSETQ. The CDR3 covers 17 residues. V lost 1 base and J lost 5; bases outside the gene matches: 12. Here the CDR3 reads CASSLTSNGRVGDTQYF. The CDR3 bases are TGCGCCAGCAGCTTGACGAGTAACGGGAGGGTTGGAGATACGCAGTATTTT.

The chain carries TRBV5-1 and TRBJ2-1; 7 bases are a match to TRBD2. Trimming cost V 6 bases and J 0 bases; bases outside gene matches: 3. In germline, CDR1 is SGHRS, CDR2 YFSETQ. CDR3 length: 14 residues. The CDR3 nucleotides are TGCGCCAGCACACTAGCGAGCTCCTACAATGAGCAGTTCTTC. Its protein is CASTLASSYNEQFF.

V gene TRBV11-3 combines with J gene TRBJ2-1, with 9 nucleotides matching TRBD1. The CDR3 is 16 amino acids. CDR1 is SGHNT and CDR2 is YENEEA in the germline V gene. The trim removed 1 base at V and 2 bases at J, leaving 3 bases unmatched. CDR3 nucleotides: TGTGCCAGCAGCTTAGGGGGACAGGGTCCCTACAATGAGCAGTTCTTC. Amino acids: CASSLGGQGPYNEQFF.

The rearrangement uses TRBV28 and TRBJ2-7; 12 nucleotides match TRBD2. Germline V CDR1 and CDR2: MDHEN, SYDVKM. The CDR3 totals 15 residues. V trimming: 5 bases; J trimming: 2 bases; junction bases outside the gene matches: 4. The CDR3 sequence: CASSPLAGGPYEQYF. The CDR3 DNA is TGTGCCAGCAGTCCCCTAGCGGGAGGGCCCTACGAGCAGTACTTC.

This rearrangement joins TRBV30 to TRBJ1-4; D is possibly TRBD1 (6 bases). CDR1 and CDR2 from the germline V gene are GTSNPN and SVGIG (reference sequence). This CDR3 spans 15 amino acids. Deletions cut 0 bases from V and 5 bases from J, with 13 bases between. The CDR3 DNA sequence: TGTGCCTGGAGTGTACTGAGGGGGATGAATGAAAAACTGTTTTTT. It is translated as CAWSVLRGMNEKLFF. The full variable domain, completed using reference TRBV30 and TRBJ1-4, is SQTIHQWPATLVQPVGSPLSLECTVEGTSNPNLYWYRQAAGRGLQLLFYSVGIGQISSEVPQNLSASRPQDRQFILSSKKLLLSDSGFYLCAWSVLRGMNEKLFFGSGTQLSVL.

The chain is built from TRBV7-8 and TRBJ2-7; D gene ambiguous. The length of the CDR3 is 14 residues. Germline CDR1 is SGHVS and CDR2 is FQNEAQ. V was cut by 1 base and J by 7 bases, with 14 bases left in between. The CDR3 loop reads CASSLGGDLSEQYF. The CDR3 region has the DNA TGTGCCAGCAGCTTAGGCGGAGACCTTAGTGAGCAGTACTTC.

The chain uses TRBV28 and TRBJ2-7; perhaps TRBD2 as D (5 bases). CDR1 MDHEN and CDR2 SYDVKM come from the germline V gene. This CDR3 spans 13 amino acids. Deletions cut 6 bases from V and 1 base from J, with 10 bases between. CDR3 residues: CASRSPGSYEQYF. The CDR3, as DNA: TGTGCCAGCAGGTCGCCGGGGTCCTACGAGCAGTACTTC.

The genes are TRBV30 and TRBJ1-6, with 7 bases aligning to TRBD1. Trimming removed 0 bases from V and 10 bases from J; junction bases left unmatched: 6. In germline, CDR1 is GTSNPN, CDR2 SVGIG (reference sequence). The CDR3 is 14 residues long. CDR3 residues: CAWSVRDSQSPLHF. The CDR3 bases are TGTGCCTGGAGTGTACGGGACAGCCAATCACCCCTCCACTTT.

DNA for the CDR3: TGCGCCAGCAGTTCTTGGGAGGTCTGGGCTGGGGCCAACGTCCTGACTTTC. This sequence encodes CASSSWEVWAGANVLTF. This chain joins TRBV5-1 and TRBJ2-6, with TRBD2 as a possible D gene (6 bases). Germline assignment: CDR1 SGHRS and CDR2 YFSETQ. V lost 5 bases, J lost 2 bases, and 17 bases lay in between. The length of the CDR3 is 17 residues.

The genes are TRBV4-2 and TRBJ2-7; 7 bases are a match to TRBD2. J lost 7 bases, V lost 1 base, and 13 bases had no gene match. There are 16 residues in the CDR3. In germline, CDR1 is LGHNA, CDR2 YNFKEQ. CDR3 sequence reads: CASSQVMEREVREQYF. CDR3 bases: TGTGCCAGCAGCCAAGTTATGGAGCGGGAAGTGCGGGAGCAGTACTTC.

This rearrangement joins TRBV7-2 to TRBJ2-6, with D maybe TRBD1 (6 bases). The CDR3 runs 15 residues. From germline, CDR1 is SGHTA and CDR2 FQGNSA. The V and J ends lost 5 bases and 4 bases respectively, with 12 bases between them. Written as DNA, the CDR3 is TGTGCCAGCAGCCAACAGGGATGGGGGGCCAACGTCCTGACTTTC. Protein: CASSQQGWGANVLTF.

In DNA form, the CDR3 reads TGTGCCAGCAGCCATATATTTGCGGGAGGTAGAGATACGCAGTATTTT. Amino acids: CASSHIFAGGRDTQYF. This sequence joins TRBV14 and TRBJ2-3; TRBD2 matches at 8 bases. The CDR3 is 16 residues long. The V gene's germline CDR1 is SGHDN and CDR2 FVKESK. The ends lost 3 bases at V and 5 bases at J; junction bases unmatched: 10.

The chain links TRBV5-6 to TRBJ1-1, with 8 bases matching TRBD1. The V segment lost 0 bases and the J segment 6 bases; nucleotides outside the gene matches: 4. Germline V lookup: CDR1 SGHDT, CDR2 YYEEEE. The CDR3 sequence is 14 residues long. CDR3 nucleotide sequence: TGTGCCAGCAGCTTGGGTGACAGGGGAGCTGAAGCTTTCTTT. Amino acids: CASSLGDRGAEAFF. Full variable domain (remainder filled in from reference TRBV5-6 and TRBJ1-1): DAGVTQSPTHLIKTRGQQVTLRCSPKSGHDTVSWYQQALGQGPQFIFQYYEEEERQRGNFPDRFSGHQFPNYSSELNVNALLLGDSALYLCASSLGDRGAEAFFGQGTRLTVV.

This chain uses TRBV11-1 with TRBJ1-6; D gene uncertain. Trimming took off 1 base at V and 12 bases at J, with 10 bases between the two ends. Germline V gene sequence: CDR1 SGHAT, CDR2 FQDESV (reference sequence). The CDR3 covers 13 residues. CDR3 sequence (DNA): TGTGCCAGCAGCTTAGGAACGGACTTACCCCTCCACTTT. Protein sequence: CASSLGTDLPLHF.

The V and J genes are TRBV3-1 (or the pseudogene TRBV3-2) and TRBJ1-6; D perhaps matches TRBD1 (5 bases). The V gene's germline CDR1 is LGHDT and CDR2 YNNKEL (reference sequence). The V end lost 3 bases, the J end lost 8 bases, and 11 bases lay between the germline ends. The CDR3 has 14 residues. CDR3 residues: CASSHYGGDSPLHF. Here the CDR3 DNA reads TGTGCCAGCAGCCACTATGGGGGGGATTCACCCCTCCACTTT.

The CDR3 region has the DNA TGCGCCAGCAGCGTAGACAGGCAGGTTTCCGTTCAGTACTTC. This translates into CASSVDRQVSVQYF. V usage is TRBV5-1 and J usage is TRBJ2-4; maybe TRBD1 (6 bases). The germline CDR1 and CDR2 sequences are SGHRS and YFSETQ. The CDR3 is 14 amino acids. Trimming pared 4 bases from V and 11 bases from J, leaving 19 bases between.

This clone has at least ten counts. J is TRBJ2-7 and V is TRBV19; 8 bases line up with TRBD1. There are 14 residues in the CDR3. The J segment lost 3 bases and the V segment lost 6 bases, leaving 7 bases of the junction unmatched. CDR1 and CDR2 from the germline V gene are LNHDA and SQIVND (reference sequence). Here the CDR3 DNA reads TGTGCCAGTAGGCTGACAGGGGCGAGCTACGAGCAGTACTTC. Translating gives CASRLTGASYEQYF.

The V call is TRBV19, the J call TRBJ2-2; 9 nucleotides agree with TRBD1. Germline V gives CDR1 LNHDA, CDR2 SQIVND (reference sequence). V shed 7 bases and J 5 bases; nucleotides not matched to a gene: 8. The CDR3 consists of 15 residues. The CDR3 DNA reads as TGTGCCAGTAAAGTTCCGGGACAGGGTACCGGGGAGCTGTTTTTT. The encoded protein is CASKVPGQGTGELFF.

This CDR3 is CATSDPLGGRAHNEQFF. CDR3 DNA sequence: TGTGCCACCAGTGACCCCCTGGGAGGGAGGGCCCACAATGAGCAGTTCTTC. The gene calls are TRBV24-1 and TRBJ2-1, with TRBD2 matching over 7 bases. Trimming removed 4 bases from V and 5 bases from J; junction bases left unmatched: 13. Per the germline V gene, CDR1 is KGHDR and CDR2 is SFDVKD. This CDR3 region has 17 residues.

The chain couples TRBV3-1 (or the pseudogene TRBV3-2) to TRBJ2-7; 7 bases agree with TRBD2. The CDR3 is 14 amino acids. V was clipped by 1 base and J by 4 bases; unmatched bases: 4. In germline, CDR1 is LGHDT, CDR2 YNNKEL (reference sequence). CDR3 sequence: CASSQGGGPYEQYF. The DNA for the CDR3 is TGTGCCAGCAGCCAAGGGGGGGGTCCTTACGAGCAGTACTTC.

This clone was detected only once. At one end the junction does not follow the germline gene, possibly because of a read error. Within the sample, other DNA sequences also encode this same CDR3. The chain links TRBV28 to TRBJ1-2; 7 bases line up with TRBD1. Per the germline V gene, CDR1 is MDHEN and CDR2 is SYDVKM. This CDR3 contains 15 residues. In DNA form, the CDR3 reads TGTGCCAGCAGCGATGCCTCAGGGGGAAACTATGGCTACACTTTC. Translated, it gives CASSDASGGNYGYTF.

The chain joins TRBV10-2 to TRBJ2-2; no firm D call. The CDR3 spans 13 residues. Germline CDR1 WSHSY, CDR2 SAAADI. Trimming left V 7 bases short and J 1 base short, with 7 bases between. The CDR3 loop is CASMAGNTGELFF. The CDR3 DNA reads as TGCGCCAGCATGGCAGGGAACACCGGGGAGCTGTTTTTT.

This chain uses TRBV6-5 with TRBJ1-4; a possible D gene is TRBD1 (6 bases). The CDR3 length is 16 residues. V was shortened by 4 bases and J by 4 bases, with 16 bases between the two germline ends. Per germline, CDR1 MNHEY and CDR2 SVGAGI. The CDR3 loop reads CASSFGQTAFNEKLFF. The CDR3 DNA follows: TGTGCCAGCAGTTTTGGACAGACGGCCTTTAATGAAAAACTGTTTTTT.

The V and J genes are TRBV12-5 and TRBJ2-3; D gene uncertain. V lost 2 bases to trimming and J lost 9 bases, with 9 bases between them. The CDR3 runs 12 residues. Germline CDR1 LGHNT, CDR2 FRNRAP. CDR3 protein: CASGLPSLTQYF. CDR3 nucleotide sequence: TGTGCTAGTGGTTTGCCCTCCCTCACGCAGTATTTT.

V is TRBV2 and J is TRBJ2-7; weak D call: TRBD1 (5 bases). This CDR3 is 14 amino acids long. V was shortened by 6 bases and J by 1 base, with 13 bases between the two germline ends. CDR1 and CDR2 (germline): SNHLY, FYNNEI. CDR3 region: CASRGRVLSYEQYF. The CDR3 DNA follows: TGTGCCAGCAGGGGCAGGGTCCTATCCTACGAGCAGTACTTC. The variable domain in full, with the rest retrieved from reference TRBV2 and TRBJ2-7, is EPEVTQTPSHQVTQMGQEVILRCVPISNHLYFYWYRQILGQKVEFLVSFYNNEISEKSEIFDDQFSVERPDGSNFTLKIRSTKLEDSAMYFCASRGRVLSYEQYFGPGTRLTVT.

There are a few counts of this clone. A junction end diverges from the germline sequence, so it may reflect a read error. The chain carries TRBV7-7 and TRBJ2-7; D may be TRBD1 (6 bases). Germline-derived CDR1 and CDR2 are SSHAT and FNYEAQ (reference sequence). The CDR3 is 17 residues long. In nucleotides, the CDR3 is TGTGCTAGCAGCCACGCCCCCAAACAGGGAATGTCCTACGAGCAGTACTTC. Its protein product is CASSHAPKQGMSYEQYF.

V and J are TRBV3-1 (or the pseudogene TRBV3-2) and TRBJ2-7; D is undetermined. The CDR3 length is 14 residues. The germline V and J ends were trimmed by 0 bases and 3 bases, with 9 bases remaining between them. The germline V gene has CDR1 LGHDT and CDR2 YNNKEL (reference sequence). CDR3 loop: CASSQEWPNYEQYF. The CDR3 nucleotides are TGTGCCAGCAGCCAAGAGTGGCCGAACTACGAGCAGTACTTC.

The J gene is TRBJ2-7, the V gene TRBV25-1; D ambiguous. The germline V gene encodes CDR1 MGHDK and CDR2 SYGVNS. The CDR3 has 13 residues. Deletions cut 0 bases from V and 3 bases from J, with 6 bases between. The DNA of the CDR3 is TGTGCCAGCAGTGAATATTCCGTCTACGAGCAGTACTTC. It specifies CASSEYSVYEQYF.